This T cell receptor beta chain was identified in a study of cytomegalovirus exposure and HLA in healthy donors. Study information: Earlier, some 170 million T cells were analyzed, and over 95 million unique TCR beta sequences were found among them.

Study-level findings and limits: Many donors shared some public TCRs, even though most TCR sequences were rare. Solely CMV serostatus was available to characterize immune exposure. A later look showed TCR association rates differing by HLA locus, highest for DRB1 and lowest for HLA-C.

Of note for this clone: What it binds is unknown.

13 Jbeta primers and 60 Vbeta primers were used for the PCR. Libraries were prepared by immunoSEQ multiplex PCR; TCRdb keeps only in-frame clonotypes and omits some of them. In the table there are about 120,000 clones, roughly 80% of which are singletons. The CDR3 runs to 14 residues. V was trimmed by 1 base and J by 0 bases, leaving 6 bases between them. Germline CDR1 is MNHEY and CDR2 is SMNVEV (reference sequence). The sequence was collected from a woman between 35 and 50 years old in good health and CMV-seronegative. Sample: PBMCs. The J gene is TRBJ1-1, the V gene TRBV27; the D gene is possibly TRBD1 (5 bases). DNA for the CDR3: TGTGCCAGCAGTTTATGGGGCATGAACACTGAAGCTTTCTTT. This translates into CASSLWGMNTEAFF.